The subject of this entry is one T cell receptor (beta chain). What it binds is unknown. The sample belongs to a study of OX40 agonist ivuxolimab in advanced cancers. Study context: The study enrolled dose-escalation patients with hepatocellular carcinoma, melanoma, renal cell or head and neck cancer. Allowance was made for prior anti-PD-1, anti-PD-L1 or anti-CTLA-4 therapy, and approximately 40% had some. Of the patients, three showed partial responses, one with hepatocellular carcinoma and two with cutaneous melanoma.

Study results and limitations: What antigens the expanded peripheral T cells recognized was never established.

Germline assignment: CDR1 MNHEY and CDR2 SVGAGI. V was shortened by 5 bases and J by 4 bases, with 14 bases between the two germline ends. The CDR3 loop spans 14 amino acids. TCRdb's table, derived via immunoSEQ multiplex PCR, lists solely in-frame clones and lacks some. The sample carries around 58,000 clones, around 93% recorded once. This chain joins TRBV6-5 and TRBJ1-2, with D maybe TRBD1 (5 bases). This TCR came from an adult with an advanced solid tumor such as melanoma, head and neck, liver or kidney cancer. The sample in question was CD4+ or CD8+ T cells sorted from blood, obtained in a trial of the OX40 agonist ivuxolimab. CDR3 in amino acids: CASSEWGSLYGYTF. As DNA, the CDR3 is TGTGCCAGCAGTGAATGGGGCAGCCTCTATGGCTACACCTTC.